The 25 T cell receptor beta chains below all came from one sample that was sequenced in a study of vaccination and CD4 T cells after COVID-19. Treatment specified: roughly ten-day PBMC culture with coronavirus spike peptide pools or control peptides (ViraFEST assay). These receptors have no known antigen. The Oncomine TCR Beta short-read assay was what sequenced the DNA obtained from cultured CD4+ T cells. Each CDR3 protein gets one entry after TCRdb re-called the PCR reads with MiXCR. The table lists fewer than 15,000 distinct CDR3 sequences, about half of them singletons. Sequencing was carried out using CD4+ T cells from blood, cultured in vitro. The receptors stem from a human donor who had recovered from COVID-19.

This clonotype occurred once. This chain connects TRBV28 to TRBJ2-7; 9 nucleotides line up with TRBD2. The CDR3 totals 16 residues. With V trimmed by 3 bases and J by 1 base, 7 bases remained unmatched. Germline V gene lookup returns CDR1 MDHEN and CDR2 SYDVKM. The CDR3 DNA is TGTGCCAGCAGTTTCACTCTAGCGGGACTTTCCTACGAGCAGTACTTC. Translated: CASSFTLAGLSYEQYF.

The genes are TRBV6-4 and TRBJ2-2; 9 bases fit TRBD1. Germline V gene lookup returns CDR1 MRHNA and CDR2 SNTAGT. The CDR3 is made up of 15 amino acids. V lost 6 bases, J lost 7 bases, and 9 bases stayed unmatched. The CDR3 loop is CASSQDRGDVGELFF. The CDR3 region has the DNA TGTGCCAGCAGCCAGGACAGGGGAGATGTCGGGGAGCTGTTTTTT.

The table lists this clonotype with a few counts. This chain connects TRBV20-1 to TRBJ1-5, with TRBD1 matching 8 bases. Per the germline V gene, CDR1 is DFQATT and CDR2 is SNEGSKA (reference sequence). This CDR3 is built from 12 residues. The CDR3 loop is CGTGYSNQPQHF. CDR3 coding DNA: TGCGGGACAGGCTATAGCAATCAGCCCCAGCATTTT.

This chain connects TRBV6-1 to TRBJ1-1, with D uncertain. This CDR3 comprises 12 residues. From germline, CDR1 is MNHNS and CDR2 SASEGT. The V end lost 1 base, the J end lost 7 bases, and 7 bases lay between the germline ends. DNA for the CDR3: TGTGCCAGCAGTGAAGAAGGGATTGAAGCTTTCTTT. This sequence encodes CASSEEGIEAFF.

The chain uses TRBV6-5 and TRBJ2-5; TRBD2 matches 7 bases. With 6 bases clipped from V and 2 bases from J, the junction kept 6 bases outside the gene matches. CDR1 is MNHEY and CDR2 is SVGAGI in the germline V gene. The CDR3 is made up of 14 amino acids. The CDR3 sequence: CASSLLARQETQYF. The CDR3 nucleotides are TGTGCCAGCAGCTTACTAGCGAGACAAGAGACCCAGTACTTC.

This clonotype was counted between two and nine times. The chain has TRBV2 and TRBJ1-1, with TRBD1 matching 7 bases. The J segment lost 3 bases and the V segment lost 10 bases, leaving 20 bases of the junction unmatched. CDR1 is SNHLY, CDR2 FYNNEI, per germline. This CDR3 has 17 residues. CDR3 coding DNA: TGTGCCACTGCTGAGGACAGAGAGGGGGCCGGGGACACTGAAGCTTTCTTT. This translates into CATAEDREGAGDTEAFF. The complete variable domain, with remaining parts taken from reference TRBV2 and TRBJ1-1, reads EPEVTQTPSHQVTQMGQEVILRCVPISNHLYFYWYRQILGQKVEFLVSFYNNEISEKSEIFDDQFSVERPDGSNFTLKIRSTKLEDSAMYFCATAEDREGAGDTEAFFGQGTRLTVV.

The chain carries TRBV20-1 and TRBJ2-2; no clear D gene. The CDR3 totals 14 residues. Germline loops: CDR1 DFQATT, CDR2 SNEGSKA (reference sequence). The V and J ends lost 6 bases and 8 bases respectively, with 19 bases between them. The CDR3 sequence is CSARSPAVGGELFF. The CDR3 DNA follows: TGCAGTGCCCGGTCACCCGCGGTGGGTGGGGAGCTGTTTTTT.

The chain links TRBV27 to TRBJ2-2; no definite D call. Per germline, CDR1 MNHEY and CDR2 SMNVEV (reference sequence). V was clipped by 4 bases and J by 1 base, with 4 bases between them. This CDR3 has 13 amino acids. CDR3 loop: CASSWGNTGELFF. Here the CDR3 DNA reads TGTGCCAGCAGTTGGGGGAACACCGGGGAGCTGTTTTTT.

This clonotype was counted between two and nine times. The chain has TRBV7-9 and TRBJ1-2; perhaps TRBD1 as D (5 bases). The CDR3 has 13 amino acids. Germline V gives CDR1 SEHNR, CDR2 FQNEAQ (reference sequence). Trimming stripped 5 bases from V and 5 bases from J, with 12 bases between. The chain's CDR3 is CASSRGDRYGYTF. DNA for the CDR3: TGTGCCAGCAGCCGGGGGGATAGGTATGGCTACACCTTC. Filled out from reference TRBV7-9 and TRBJ1-2, the complete variable domain reads DTGVSQNPRHKITKRGQNVTFRCDPISEHNRLYWYRQTLGQGPEFLTYFQNEAQLEKSRLLSDRFSAERPKGSFSTLEIQRTEQGDSAMYLCASSRGDRYGYTFGSGTRLTVV.

The V gene is TRBV2, the J gene TRBJ1-2, with D hard to call. The V gene's germline CDR1 is SNHLY and CDR2 FYNNEI. This CDR3 has 12 amino acids. Trimming stripped 7 bases from V and 6 bases from J, with 12 bases between. For the CDR3, the DNA is TGTGCCAGCAAGTTTTATTTCAATGGCTACACCTTC. It is translated as CASKFYFNGYTF.

V is TRBV7-2 and J is TRBJ2-5; unclear D gene. This CDR3 comprises 13 residues. The V end was cut by 4 bases, the J end by 2 bases, with 8 bases between. The germline V gene encodes CDR1 SGHTA and CDR2 FQGNSA. The CDR3 region has the DNA TGTGCCAGCAGCTCTGACTTACAAGAGACCCAGTACTTC. Translation: CASSSDLQETQYF.

This rearrangement joins TRBV6-1 to TRBJ2-1; 8 nucleotides match TRBD2. There are 14 residues in the CDR3. CDR1 MNHNS and CDR2 SASEGT come from the germline V gene. V was pared by 6 bases and J by 4 bases, with 5 bases of the junction left unmatched. The CDR3, as DNA: TGTGCCAGCAGATCGGGACTAGATTACAATGAGCAGTTCTTC. Translated: CASRSGLDYNEQFF.

Only a few counts were recorded for this clonotype. This rearrangement joins TRBV6-1 to TRBJ1-2; 8 bases are a match to TRBD1. The CDR3 loop spans 15 amino acids. The germline gives CDR1 MNHNS, CDR2 SASEGT. The V gene end was trimmed by 1 base and the J gene end by 7 bases; junction bases not matched to a gene: 8. The CDR3 coding sequence is TGTGCCAGCAGTGAAGTGCAGGGGGCGCCTTTTGGCTACACCTTC. It translates to CASSEVQGAPFGYTF.

The chain is built from TRBV15 and TRBJ2-1, with 8 bases that match TRBD2. V shed 0 bases, J shed 4 bases, and the junction held 5 bases outside the gene matches. The CDR3 has 16 amino acids. Germline values: CDR1 LNHNV, CDR2 YYDKDF (reference sequence). The CDR3 nucleotides read TGTGCCACCAGCAGAGATGACGGGAGGGCTTACAATGAGCAGTTCTTC. Its protein is CATSRDDGRAYNEQFF.

This chain connects TRBV11-2 to TRBJ2-1; D is tentatively TRBD1 or TRBD2 (5 bases each). Germline V gives CDR1 SGHAT, CDR2 FQNNGV. V lost 3 bases and J lost 8, with 17 bases in between. This CDR3 comprises 15 residues. The CDR3 region is CASSFRGGSVDEQFF. Here the CDR3 DNA reads TGTGCCAGCAGCTTCCGTGGGGGAAGTGTAGATGAGCAGTTCTTC.

In this sample, this clonotype turned up a few times. V is TRBV28 and J is TRBJ2-2, with 11 bases that match TRBD2. Germline CDR1 reads MDHEN; CDR2 reads SYDVKM. After removal of 2 bases from V and 7 bases from J, the junction contained 6 bases not matched to a gene. The CDR3 has 16 amino acids. The DNA for the CDR3 is TGTGCCAGCAGTTTAGTACTAGCGGGAGCGGTCGGGGAGCTGTTTTTT. The encoded protein is CASSLVLAGAVGELFF.

J is TRBJ2-3 and V is TRBV7-3; no definite D call. This CDR3 spans 13 amino acids. CDR1 is SGHTA and CDR2 is FQGTGA in the germline V gene. The V end was cut by 6 bases, the J end by 0 bases, with 7 bases between. CDR3 amino acids: CASSISSTDTQYF. The CDR3 region has the DNA TGTGCCAGCAGTATCAGTAGCACAGATACGCAGTATTTT.

The gene calls are TRBV4-1 and TRBJ1-5; 10 bases match TRBD1. The trim removed 8 bases at V and 4 bases at J, leaving 2 bases unmatched. The CDR3 is 13 amino acids. The germline gives CDR1 MGHRA, CDR2 YSYEKL. Written as DNA, the CDR3 is TGCGCCAGCGGGGGACAGGGGAATCAGCCCCAGCATTTT. Encoded protein: CASGGQGNQPQHF.

This chain connects TRBV19 to TRBJ2-3; D is undetermined. Trimming took off 5 bases at V and 0 bases at J, with 9 bases between the two ends. Germline V gene data show CDR1 as LNHDA and CDR2 as SQIVND (reference sequence). This CDR3 contains 14 residues. Written as DNA, the CDR3 is TGTGCCAGTAGTCTCCTCCTCAGCACAGATACGCAGTATTTT. It yields the protein CASSLLLSTDTQYF.

This clonotype has a single count. The chain combines TRBV2 with TRBJ2-7; D ambiguous. Trimming took 1 base from V and 3 from J, leaving 4 bases between them. Germline loops: CDR1 SNHLY, CDR2 FYNNEI. This CDR3 has 12 amino acids. CDR3 DNA: TGTGCCAGCAGTGAAGAGTTCTACGAGCAGTACTTC. Protein sequence: CASSEEFYEQYF.

The rearrangement uses TRBV20-1 and TRBJ2-2, with a possible D match to TRBD2 (6 bases). CDR1 and CDR2 (germline): DFQATT, SNEGSKA (reference sequence). CDR3 length equals 15 residues. V lost 1 base to trimming and J lost 2 bases, with 11 bases between them. The CDR3 region is CSARGRAGNTGELFF. The CDR3 nucleotides are TGCAGTGCTAGAGGTCGGGCGGGAAACACCGGGGAGCTGTTTTTT.

The chain is built from TRBV6-4 and TRBJ2-3; unclear D gene. Germline values: CDR1 MRHNA, CDR2 SNTAGT. CDR3 length equals 14 residues. Trimming removed 7 bases at V and 0 bases at J, with 11 bases between. The CDR3 DNA sequence: TGTGCCAGCAAAACAGAGAGTAGCACAGATACGCAGTATTTT. This translates into CASKTESSTDTQYF.

This clonotype is labeled as medium-sized. J is TRBJ2-7 and V is TRBV20-1; D might be TRBD2 (6 bases). Germline CDR1 DFQATT, CDR2 SNEGSKA (reference sequence). Trimming pared 3 bases from V and 7 bases from J, leaving 10 bases between. CDR3 length: 11 residues. CDR3 coding DNA: TGCAGTGCTAGCGGGAGTCGGGAGCAGTACTTC. This codes for CSASGSREQYF.

This clonotype was detected only a few times. V gene TRBV20-1 combines with J gene TRBJ1-2; the match to TRBD1 covers 10 bases. V lost 1 base to trimming and J lost 4 bases; unmatched junction nucleotides: 21. The CDR3 runs to 20 residues. The germline V gene encodes CDR1 DFQATT and CDR2 SNEGSKA (reference sequence). The CDR3 region has the DNA TGCAGTGCTAGAGTAGACAGGGGGCGCAGTTGGGGTAAGGCGGCCTATGGCTACACCTTC. It is translated as CSARVDRGRSWGKAAYGYTF.

The chain carries TRBV20-1 and TRBJ1-1; weak D call: TRBD1 (5 bases). Trimming removed 1 base from V and 0 bases from J, with 6 bases in between. Germline-derived CDR1 and CDR2 are DFQATT and SNEGSKA (reference sequence). The CDR3 extends over 13 amino acids. The CDR3 DNA reads as TGCAGTGCTAGAGTGACAGTGAACACTGAAGCTTTCTTT. Translation: CSARVTVNTEAFF.